Listed here are 4 T cell receptor beta chains from one sample, sequenced in a study of T cell clonotyping in hematopoietic cell transplantation. The protocol was immunoSEQ multiplex PCR, while the TCRdb copy is restricted to in-frame clones and leaves out a portion. The sample comprises about 5,700 clones, 75% to 85% of which are singletons, and under 35% rests with the top ten. The material sequenced was PBMCs, taken 100 days after allogeneic stem cell transplant. Source of these receptors: a male patient aged 50 or older who had an allogeneic stem cell transplant from an unrelated donor, so the T cells may come from the graft donor. Some clones in this sample may be carry-over from other donors' samples.

V gene TRBV29-1 combines with J gene TRBJ1-2; tentative D call: TRBD1 (5 bases). V lost 3 bases, J lost 6 bases, and 14 bases lay in between. The CDR3 is made up of 13 amino acids. CDR1 and CDR2 (germline): SQVTM, ANQGSEA. CDR3 sequence: CSVDHPQTDGYTF. CDR3 sequence (DNA): TGCAGCGTTGATCACCCTCAGACAGATGGCTACACCTTC.

This chain connects TRBV10-2 to TRBJ1-2; D might be TRBD1 (5 bases). With 3 bases removed from V and 8 bases from J, the gap between germline ends came to 19 bases. Germline V gene sequence: CDR1 WSHSY, CDR2 SAAADI. The CDR3 is 15 residues long. CDR3 sequence (DNA): TGCGCCAGCAGTGACGTTTTTGGCAGGGTATACGGCTACACCTTC. Encoded protein: CASSDVFGRVYGYTF.

The V gene is TRBV5-5, the J gene TRBJ1-5; a weak D match, TRBD1 (5 bases). From germline, CDR1 is SGHKS and CDR2 YYEKEE (reference sequence). Trimming took 0 bases from V and 7 from J, leaving 8 bases between them. The CDR3 totals 13 residues. CDR3 protein: CASSLVAGQPQHF. The CDR3 DNA sequence: TGTGCCAGCAGCTTGGTTGCAGGGCAGCCCCAGCATTTT.

The rearrangement links TRBV25-1 to TRBJ2-7; D unclear. The CDR3 sequence is 15 residues long. With 1 base removed from V and 5 bases from J, the gap between germline ends came to 15 bases. CDR1 is MGHDK and CDR2 is SYGVNS in the germline V gene. The CDR3 here is CASSEFRGSQDEQYF. DNA for the CDR3: TGTGCCAGCAGTGAATTCCGCGGTTCCCAGGACGAGCAGTACTTC.